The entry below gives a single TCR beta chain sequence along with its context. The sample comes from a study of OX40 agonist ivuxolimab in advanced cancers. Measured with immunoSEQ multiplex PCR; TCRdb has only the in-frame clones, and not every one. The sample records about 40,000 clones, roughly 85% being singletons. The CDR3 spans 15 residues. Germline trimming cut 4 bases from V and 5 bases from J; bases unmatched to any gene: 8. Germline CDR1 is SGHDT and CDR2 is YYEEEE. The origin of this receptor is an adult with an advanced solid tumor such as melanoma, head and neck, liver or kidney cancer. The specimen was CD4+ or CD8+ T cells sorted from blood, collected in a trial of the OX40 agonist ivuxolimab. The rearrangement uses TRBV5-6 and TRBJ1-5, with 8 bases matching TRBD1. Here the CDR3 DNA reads TGTGCCAGCAGCCAACAGGACAGGGAGGATCAGCCCCAGCATTTT. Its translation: CASSQQDREDQPQHF.